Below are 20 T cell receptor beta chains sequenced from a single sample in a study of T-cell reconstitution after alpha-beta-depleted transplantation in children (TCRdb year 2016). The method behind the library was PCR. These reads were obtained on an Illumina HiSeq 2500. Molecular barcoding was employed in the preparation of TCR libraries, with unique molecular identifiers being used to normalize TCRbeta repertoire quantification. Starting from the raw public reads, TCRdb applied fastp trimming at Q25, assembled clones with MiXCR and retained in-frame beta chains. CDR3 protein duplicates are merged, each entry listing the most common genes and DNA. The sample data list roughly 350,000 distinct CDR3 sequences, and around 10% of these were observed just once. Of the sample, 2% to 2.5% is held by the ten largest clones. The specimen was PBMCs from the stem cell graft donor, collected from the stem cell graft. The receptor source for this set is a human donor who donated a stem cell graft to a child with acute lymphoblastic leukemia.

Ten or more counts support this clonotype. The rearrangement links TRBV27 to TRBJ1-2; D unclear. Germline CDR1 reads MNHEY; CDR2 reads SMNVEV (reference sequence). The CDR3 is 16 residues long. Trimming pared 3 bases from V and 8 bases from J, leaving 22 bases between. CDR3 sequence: CASSFFAEAERKGYTF. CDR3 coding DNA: TGTGCCAGCAGTTTCTTCGCAGAGGCGGAAAGGAAAGGCTACACCTTC.

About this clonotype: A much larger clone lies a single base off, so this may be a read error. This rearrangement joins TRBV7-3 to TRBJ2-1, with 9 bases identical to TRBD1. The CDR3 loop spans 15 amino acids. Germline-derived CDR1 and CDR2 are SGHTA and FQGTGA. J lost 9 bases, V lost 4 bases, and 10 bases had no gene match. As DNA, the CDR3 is TGTGCCAGCAGCTCCCCGACAGGGGGGAAGGCTGAGCAGTTCTTC. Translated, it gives CASSSPTGGKAEQFF.

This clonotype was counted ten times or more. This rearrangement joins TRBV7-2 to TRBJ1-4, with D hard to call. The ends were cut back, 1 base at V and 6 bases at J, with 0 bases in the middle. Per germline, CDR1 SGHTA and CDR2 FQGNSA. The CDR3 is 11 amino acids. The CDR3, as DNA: TGTGCCAGCAGCTTAGATGAAAAACTGTTTTTT. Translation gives CASSLDEKLFF. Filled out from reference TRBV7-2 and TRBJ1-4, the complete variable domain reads GAGVSQSPSNKVTEKGKDVELRCDPISGHTALYWYRQSLGQGLEFLIYFQGNSAPDKSGLPSDRFSAERTGGSVSTLTIQRTQQEDSAVYLCASSLDEKLFFGSGTQLSVL.

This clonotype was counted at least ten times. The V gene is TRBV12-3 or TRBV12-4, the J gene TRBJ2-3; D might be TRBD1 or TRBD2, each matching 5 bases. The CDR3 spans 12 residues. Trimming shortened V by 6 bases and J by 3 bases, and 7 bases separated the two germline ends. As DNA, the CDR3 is TGTGCCAGCAGCGAGGGGACAGATACGCAGTATTTT. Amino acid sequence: CASSEGTDTQYF.

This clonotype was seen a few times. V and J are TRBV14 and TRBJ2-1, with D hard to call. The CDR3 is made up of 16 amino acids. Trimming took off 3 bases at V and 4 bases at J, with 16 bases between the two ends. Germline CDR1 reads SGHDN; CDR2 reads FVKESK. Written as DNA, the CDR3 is TGTGCCAGCAGCCACTCCTTTGCAGACCTATACAATGAGCAGTTCTTC. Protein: CASSHSFADLYNEQFF.

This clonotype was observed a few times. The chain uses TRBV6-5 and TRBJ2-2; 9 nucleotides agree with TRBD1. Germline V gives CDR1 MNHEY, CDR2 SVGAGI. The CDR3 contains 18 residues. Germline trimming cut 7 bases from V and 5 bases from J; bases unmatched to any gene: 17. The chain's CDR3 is CASNPYSTGGAGTGELFF. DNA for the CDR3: TGTGCCAGCAACCCGTATAGTACAGGGGGCGCCGGGACCGGGGAGCTGTTTTTT.

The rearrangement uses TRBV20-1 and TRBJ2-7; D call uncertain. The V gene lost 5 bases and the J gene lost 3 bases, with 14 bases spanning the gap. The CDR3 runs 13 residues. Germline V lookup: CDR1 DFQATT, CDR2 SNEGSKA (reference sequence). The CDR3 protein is CSAEVPGYYEQYF. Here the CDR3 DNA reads TGCAGTGCTGAGGTTCCTGGGTACTACGAGCAGTACTTC.

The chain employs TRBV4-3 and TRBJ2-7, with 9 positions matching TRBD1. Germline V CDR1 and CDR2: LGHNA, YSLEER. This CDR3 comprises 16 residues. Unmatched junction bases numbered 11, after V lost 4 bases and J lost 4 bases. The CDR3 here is CASSLASGTGPYEQYF. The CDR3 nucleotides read TGCGCCAGCAGCCTCGCCTCCGGGACAGGGCCGTACGAGCAGTACTTC.

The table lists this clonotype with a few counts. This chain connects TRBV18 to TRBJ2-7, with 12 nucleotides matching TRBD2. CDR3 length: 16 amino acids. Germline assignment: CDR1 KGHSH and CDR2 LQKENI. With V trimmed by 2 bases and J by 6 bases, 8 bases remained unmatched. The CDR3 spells CASSPYGLAGGPEQYF. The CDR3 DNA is TGTGCCAGCTCACCATATGGTCTAGCGGGAGGGCCCGAGCAGTACTTC.

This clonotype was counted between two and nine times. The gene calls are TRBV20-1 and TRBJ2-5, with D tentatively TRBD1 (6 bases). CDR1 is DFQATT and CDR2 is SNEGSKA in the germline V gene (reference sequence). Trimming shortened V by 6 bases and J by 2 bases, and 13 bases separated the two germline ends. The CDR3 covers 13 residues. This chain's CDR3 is CSAQGPRQETQYF. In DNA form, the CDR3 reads TGCAGTGCCCAGGGGCCAAGACAAGAGACCCAGTACTTC.

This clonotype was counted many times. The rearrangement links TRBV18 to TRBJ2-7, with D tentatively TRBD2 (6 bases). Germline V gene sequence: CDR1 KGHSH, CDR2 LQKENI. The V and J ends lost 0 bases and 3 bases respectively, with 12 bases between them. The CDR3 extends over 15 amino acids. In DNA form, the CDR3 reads TGTGCCAGCTCACCACCGGCGCGGGACGTCTACGAGCAGTACTTC. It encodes CASSPPARDVYEQYF.

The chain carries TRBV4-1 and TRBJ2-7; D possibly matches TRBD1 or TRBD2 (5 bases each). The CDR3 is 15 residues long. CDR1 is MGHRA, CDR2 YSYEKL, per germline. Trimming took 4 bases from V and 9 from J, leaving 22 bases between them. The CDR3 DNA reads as TGCGCCAGCAGCCCTCGGGACCCGGACCCTAATGCGCAGTACTTC. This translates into CASSPRDPDPNAQYF.

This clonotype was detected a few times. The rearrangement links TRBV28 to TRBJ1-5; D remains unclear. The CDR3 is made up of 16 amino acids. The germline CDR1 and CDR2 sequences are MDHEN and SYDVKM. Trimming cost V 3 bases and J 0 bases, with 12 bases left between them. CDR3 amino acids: CASSLTGVNSNQPQHF. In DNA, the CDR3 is TGTGCCAGCAGTTTGACCGGGGTAAATAGCAATCAGCCCCAGCATTTT.

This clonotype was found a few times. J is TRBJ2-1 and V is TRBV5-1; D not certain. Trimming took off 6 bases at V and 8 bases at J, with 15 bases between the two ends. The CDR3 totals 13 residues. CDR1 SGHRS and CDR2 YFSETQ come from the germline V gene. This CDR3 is CASTPPSDHEQFF. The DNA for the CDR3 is TGCGCCAGCACTCCGCCTTCTGATCATGAGCAGTTCTTC.

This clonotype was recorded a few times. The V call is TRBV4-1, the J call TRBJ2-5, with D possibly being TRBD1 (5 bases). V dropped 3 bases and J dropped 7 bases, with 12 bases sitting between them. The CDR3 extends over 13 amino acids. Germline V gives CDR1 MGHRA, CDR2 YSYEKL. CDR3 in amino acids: CASSQLQVGTQYF. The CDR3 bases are TGCGCCAGCAGCCAGCTACAGGTTGGGACCCAGTACTTC.

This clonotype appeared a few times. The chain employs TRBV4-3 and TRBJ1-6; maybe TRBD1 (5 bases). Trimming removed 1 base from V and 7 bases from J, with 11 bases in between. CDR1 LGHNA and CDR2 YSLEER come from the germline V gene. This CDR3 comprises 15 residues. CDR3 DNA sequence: TGCGCCAGCAGCCAAGGGGGCTCGCTGAATTCACCCCTCCACTTT. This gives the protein CASSQGGSLNSPLHF.

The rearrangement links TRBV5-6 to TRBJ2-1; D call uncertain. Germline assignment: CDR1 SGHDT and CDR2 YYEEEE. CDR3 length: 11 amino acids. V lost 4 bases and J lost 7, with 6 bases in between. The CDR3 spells CASSKENEQFF. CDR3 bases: TGTGCCAGCAGCAAGGAGAATGAGCAGTTCTTC.

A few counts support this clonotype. The CDR3 protein is CASSHLPSGSYNEQFF. The CDR3 nucleotides are TGTGCCAGCAGTCATCTACCTAGCGGCTCCTACAATGAGCAGTTCTTC. V is TRBV27 and J is TRBJ2-1; the match to TRBD2 covers 7 bases. The CDR3 loop spans 16 amino acids. Trimming took 5 bases from V and 0 from J; bases not matched to a gene: 7. The germline V gene encodes CDR1 MNHEY and CDR2 SMNVEV (reference sequence).

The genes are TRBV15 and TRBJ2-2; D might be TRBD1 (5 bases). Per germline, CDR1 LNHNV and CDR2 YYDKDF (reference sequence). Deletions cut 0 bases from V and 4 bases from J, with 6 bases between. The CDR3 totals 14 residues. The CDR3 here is CATSRDQGTGELFF. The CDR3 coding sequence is TGTGCCACCAGCAGAGATCAGGGCACCGGGGAGCTGTTTTTT. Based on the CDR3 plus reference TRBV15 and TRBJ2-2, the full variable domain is DAMVIQNPRYQVTQFGKPVTLSCSQTLNHNVMYWYQQKSSQAPKLLFHYYDKDFNNEADTPDNFQSRRPNTSFCFLDIRSPGLGDTAMYLCATSRDQGTGELFFGEGSRLTVL.

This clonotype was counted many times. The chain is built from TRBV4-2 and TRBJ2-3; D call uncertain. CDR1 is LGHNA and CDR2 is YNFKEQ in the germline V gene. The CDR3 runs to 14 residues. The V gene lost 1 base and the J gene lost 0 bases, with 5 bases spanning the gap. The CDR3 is CASSQGDSTDTQYF. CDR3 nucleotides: TGTGCCAGCAGCCAAGGGGATAGCACAGATACGCAGTATTTT.